Listed here is a single T cell receptor (beta chain). These data come from a study of blood T cell repertoires in COVID-19. The CDR3 sequence is 16 residues long. V shed 2 bases, J shed 3 bases, and the junction held 9 bases outside the gene matches. In germline, CDR1 is SGHTA, CDR2 FQGNSA. TCRdb's copy holds only in-frame clones and misses some; the assay was immunoSEQ multiplex PCR. This table holds approximately 280,000 clones, 90% found once. The receptor comes from a woman aged 18-29 years with acute COVID-19. The chain links TRBV7-2 to TRBJ2-5, with TRBD2 matching 7 bases. Sequencing was performed on PBMCs or T cells enriched from blood (not recorded which). The CDR3 loop is CASSLHPSGLEETQYF. The CDR3 region has the DNA TGTGCCAGCAGCTTACATCCTAGCGGCCTCGAAGAGACCCAGTACTTC. Full variable domain (outside the CDR3, taken from reference TRBV7-2 and TRBJ2-5): GAGVSQSPSNKVTEKGKDVELRCDPISGHTALYWYRQSLGQGLEFLIYFQGNSAPDKSGLPSDRFSAERTGGSVSTLTIQRTQQEDSAVYLCASSLHPSGLEETQYFGPGTRLLVL.